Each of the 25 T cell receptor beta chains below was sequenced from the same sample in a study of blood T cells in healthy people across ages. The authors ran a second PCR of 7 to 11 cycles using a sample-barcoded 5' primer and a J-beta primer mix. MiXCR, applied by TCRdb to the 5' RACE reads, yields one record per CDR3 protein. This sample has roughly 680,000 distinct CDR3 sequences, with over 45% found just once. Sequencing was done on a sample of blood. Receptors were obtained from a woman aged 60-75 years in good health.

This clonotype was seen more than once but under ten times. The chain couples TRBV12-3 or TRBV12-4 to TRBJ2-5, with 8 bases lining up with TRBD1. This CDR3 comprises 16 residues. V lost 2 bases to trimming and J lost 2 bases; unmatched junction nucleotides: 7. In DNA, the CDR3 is TGTGCCAGCAGTTTAATCTCAGGGGGCGGTCAAGAGACCCAGTACTTC. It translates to CASSLISGGGQETQYF.

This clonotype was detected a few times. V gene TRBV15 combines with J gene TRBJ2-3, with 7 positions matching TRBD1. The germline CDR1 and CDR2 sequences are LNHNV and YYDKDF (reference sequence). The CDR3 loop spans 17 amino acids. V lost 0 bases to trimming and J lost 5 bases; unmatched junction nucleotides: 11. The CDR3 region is CATSRDSGTVQGDTQYF. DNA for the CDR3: TGTGCCACCAGCAGAGATAGTGGGACAGTCCAAGGAGATACGCAGTATTTT.

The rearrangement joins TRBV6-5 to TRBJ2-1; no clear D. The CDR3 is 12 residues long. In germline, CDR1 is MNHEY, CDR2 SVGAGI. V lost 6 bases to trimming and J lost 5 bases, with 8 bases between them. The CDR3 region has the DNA TGTGCCAGCAGGCCTGGAAACAATGAGCAGTTCTTC. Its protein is CASRPGNNEQFF.

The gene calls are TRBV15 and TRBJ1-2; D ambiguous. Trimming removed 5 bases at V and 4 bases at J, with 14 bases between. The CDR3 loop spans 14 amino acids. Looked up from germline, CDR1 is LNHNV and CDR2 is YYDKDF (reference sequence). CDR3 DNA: TGTGCCACCAGCTCTCCCCGGGTCCTCTATGGCTACACCTTC. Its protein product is CATSSPRVLYGYTF.

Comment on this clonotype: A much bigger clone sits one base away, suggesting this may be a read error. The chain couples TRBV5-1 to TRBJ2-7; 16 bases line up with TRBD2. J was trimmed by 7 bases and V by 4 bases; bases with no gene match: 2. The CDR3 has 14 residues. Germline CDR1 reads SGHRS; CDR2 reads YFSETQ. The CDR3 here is CASSGTSGRGEQYF. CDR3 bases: TGCGCCAGCAGCGGGACTAGCGGGAGGGGGGAGCAGTACTTC.

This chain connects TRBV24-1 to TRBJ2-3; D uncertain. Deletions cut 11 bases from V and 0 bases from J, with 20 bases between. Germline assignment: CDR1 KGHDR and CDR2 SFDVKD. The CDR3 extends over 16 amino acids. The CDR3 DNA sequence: TGTGCCAGATCCCCCCAGTCATCCGATAGCACAGATACGCAGTATTTT. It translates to CARSPQSSDSTDTQYF.

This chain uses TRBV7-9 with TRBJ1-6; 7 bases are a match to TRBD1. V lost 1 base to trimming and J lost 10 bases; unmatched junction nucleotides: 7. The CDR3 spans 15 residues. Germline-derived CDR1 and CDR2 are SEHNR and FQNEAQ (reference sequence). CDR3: CASSLEGARNSPLHF. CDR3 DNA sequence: TGTGCCAGCAGCTTAGAGGGGGCACGGAACTCACCCCTCCACTTT.

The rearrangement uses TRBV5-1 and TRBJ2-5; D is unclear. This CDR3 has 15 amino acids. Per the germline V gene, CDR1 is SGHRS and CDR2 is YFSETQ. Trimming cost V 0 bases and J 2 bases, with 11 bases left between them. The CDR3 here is CASSLGVVNQETQYF. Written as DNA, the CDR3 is TGCGCCAGCAGCTTGGGGGTCGTAAATCAAGAGACCCAGTACTTC.

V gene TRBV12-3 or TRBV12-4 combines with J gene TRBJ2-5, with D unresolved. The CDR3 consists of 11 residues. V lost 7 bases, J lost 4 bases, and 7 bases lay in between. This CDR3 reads CASNRLETQYF. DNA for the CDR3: TGTGCCAGCAACCGGTTAGAGACCCAGTACTTC.

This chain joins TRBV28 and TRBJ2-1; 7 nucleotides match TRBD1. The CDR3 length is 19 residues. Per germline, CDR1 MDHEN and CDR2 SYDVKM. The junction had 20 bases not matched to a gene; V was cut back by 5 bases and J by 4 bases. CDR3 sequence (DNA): TGTGCCAGCAGTCCAGAGGACAGGTCAAGGCGTACAACGTACAATGAGCAGTTCTTC. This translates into CASSPEDRSRRTTYNEQFF.

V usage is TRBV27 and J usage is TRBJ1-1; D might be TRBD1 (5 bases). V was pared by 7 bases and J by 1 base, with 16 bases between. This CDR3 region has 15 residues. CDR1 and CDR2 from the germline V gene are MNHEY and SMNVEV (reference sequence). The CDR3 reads CASNSGGLGNTEAFF. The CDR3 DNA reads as TGTGCCAGCAACTCCGGGGGGTTGGGGAACACTGAAGCTTTCTTT.

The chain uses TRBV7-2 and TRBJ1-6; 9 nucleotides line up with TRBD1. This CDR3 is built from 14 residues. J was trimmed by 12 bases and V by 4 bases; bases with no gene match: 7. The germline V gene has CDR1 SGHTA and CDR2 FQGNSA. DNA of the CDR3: TGTGCCAGCAGCTCCGGACAGGGGCAAAGACCCCTCCACTTT. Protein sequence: CASSSGQGQRPLHF. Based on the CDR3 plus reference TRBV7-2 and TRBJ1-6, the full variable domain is GAGVSQSPSNKVTEKGKDVELRCDPISGHTALYWYRQSLGQGLEFLIYFQGNSAPDKSGLPSDRFSAERTGGSVSTLTIQRTQQEDSAVYLCASSSGQGQRPLHFGNGTRLTVT.

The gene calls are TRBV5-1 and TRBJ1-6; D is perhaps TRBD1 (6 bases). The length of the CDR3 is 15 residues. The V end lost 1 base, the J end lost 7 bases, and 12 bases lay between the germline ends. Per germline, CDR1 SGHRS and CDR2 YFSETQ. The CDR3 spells CASSLSGTSNSPLHF. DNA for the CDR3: TGCGCCAGCAGCTTGTCCGGGACAAGCAATTCACCCCTCCACTTT.

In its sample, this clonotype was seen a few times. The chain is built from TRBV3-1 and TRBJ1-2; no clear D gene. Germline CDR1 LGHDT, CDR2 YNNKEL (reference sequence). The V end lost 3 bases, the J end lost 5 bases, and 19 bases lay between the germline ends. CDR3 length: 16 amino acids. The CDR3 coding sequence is TGTGCCAGCAGCCAGACGACCTCTCTGAGCTTGTATGGCTACACCTTC. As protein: CASSQTTSLSLYGYTF.

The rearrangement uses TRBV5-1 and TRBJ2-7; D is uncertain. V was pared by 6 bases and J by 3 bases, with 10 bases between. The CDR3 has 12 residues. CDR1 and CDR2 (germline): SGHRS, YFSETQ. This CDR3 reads CASNQSDYEQYF. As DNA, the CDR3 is TGCGCCAGCAATCAGAGTGACTACGAGCAGTACTTC. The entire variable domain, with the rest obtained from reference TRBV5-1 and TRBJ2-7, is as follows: KAGVTQTPRYLIKTRGQQVTLSCSPISGHRSVSWYQQTPGQGLQFLFEYFSETQRNKGNFPGRFSGRQFSNSRSEMNVSTLELGDSALYLCASNQSDYEQYFGPGTRLTVT.

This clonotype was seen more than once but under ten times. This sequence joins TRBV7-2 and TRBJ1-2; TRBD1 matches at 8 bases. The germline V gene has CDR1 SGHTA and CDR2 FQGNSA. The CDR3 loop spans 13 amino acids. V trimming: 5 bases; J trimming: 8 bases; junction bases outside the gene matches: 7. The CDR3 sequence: CASSPRQGSGYTF. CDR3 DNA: TGTGCCAGCAGCCCGAGACAGGGGAGCGGCTACACCTTC.

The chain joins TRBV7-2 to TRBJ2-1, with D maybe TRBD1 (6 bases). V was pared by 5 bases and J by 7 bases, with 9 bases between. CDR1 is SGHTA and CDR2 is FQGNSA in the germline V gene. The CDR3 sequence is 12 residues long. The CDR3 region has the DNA TGTGCCAGCAGCACGCAGGGGAATGAGCAGTTCTTC. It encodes CASSTQGNEQFF. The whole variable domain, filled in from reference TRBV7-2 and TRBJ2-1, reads GAGVSQSPSNKVTEKGKDVELRCDPISGHTALYWYRQSLGQGLEFLIYFQGNSAPDKSGLPSDRFSAERTGGSVSTLTIQRTQQEDSAVYLCASSTQGNEQFFGPGTRLTVL.

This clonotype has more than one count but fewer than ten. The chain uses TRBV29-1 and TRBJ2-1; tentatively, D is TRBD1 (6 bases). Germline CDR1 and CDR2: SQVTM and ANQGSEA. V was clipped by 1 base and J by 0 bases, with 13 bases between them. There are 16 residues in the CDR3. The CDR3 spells CSVEVPDSRSYNEQFF. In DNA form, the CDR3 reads TGCAGCGTTGAAGTCCCGGACAGCCGCTCCTACAATGAGCAGTTCTTC.

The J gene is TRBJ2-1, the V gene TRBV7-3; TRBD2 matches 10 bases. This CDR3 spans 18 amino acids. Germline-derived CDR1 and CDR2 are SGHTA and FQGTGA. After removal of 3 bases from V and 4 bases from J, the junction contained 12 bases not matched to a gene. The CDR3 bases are TGTGCCAGCAGCTTCCGGACTAGCGGATCGCCAAAATACAATGAGCAGTTCTTC. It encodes CASSFRTSGSPKYNEQFF.

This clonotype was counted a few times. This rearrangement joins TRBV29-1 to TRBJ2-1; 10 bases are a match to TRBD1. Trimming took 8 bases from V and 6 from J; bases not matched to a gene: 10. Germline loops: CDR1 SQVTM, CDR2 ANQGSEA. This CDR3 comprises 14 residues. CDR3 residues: CSHSGQGRRNEQFF. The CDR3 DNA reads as TGCAGCCACTCGGGACAGGGGCGGCGCAATGAGCAGTTCTTC.

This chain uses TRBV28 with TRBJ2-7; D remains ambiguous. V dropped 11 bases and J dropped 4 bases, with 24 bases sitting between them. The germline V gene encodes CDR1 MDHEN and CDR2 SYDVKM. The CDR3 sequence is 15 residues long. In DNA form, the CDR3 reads TGTGCCGTAGCCAGACTCTCCCTCCTTTTTTACGAGCAGTACTTC. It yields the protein CAVARLSLLFYEQYF. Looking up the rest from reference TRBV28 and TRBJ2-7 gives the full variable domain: DVKVTQSSRYLVKRTGEKVFLECVQDMDHENMFWYRQDPGLGLRLIYFSYDVKMKEKGDIPEGYSVSREKKERFSLILESASTNQTSMYLCAVARLSLLFYEQYFGPGTRLTVT.

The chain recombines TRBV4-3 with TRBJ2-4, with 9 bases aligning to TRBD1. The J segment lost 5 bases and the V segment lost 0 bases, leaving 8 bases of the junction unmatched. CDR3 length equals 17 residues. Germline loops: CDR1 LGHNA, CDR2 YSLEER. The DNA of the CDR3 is TGCGCCAGCAGCCAAGATCTCCCCGGGACAGGGCAAAACATTCAGTACTTC. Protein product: CASSQDLPGTGQNIQYF.

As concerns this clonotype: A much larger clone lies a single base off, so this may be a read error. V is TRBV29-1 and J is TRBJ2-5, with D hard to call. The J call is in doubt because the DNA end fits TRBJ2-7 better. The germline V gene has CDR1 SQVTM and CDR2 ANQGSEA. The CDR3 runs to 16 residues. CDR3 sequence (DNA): TGCAGCGTTCTCCTCCGACCAAGACCATCTCAATACGAGCAGTACTTC. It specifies CSVLLRPRPSQYEQYF.

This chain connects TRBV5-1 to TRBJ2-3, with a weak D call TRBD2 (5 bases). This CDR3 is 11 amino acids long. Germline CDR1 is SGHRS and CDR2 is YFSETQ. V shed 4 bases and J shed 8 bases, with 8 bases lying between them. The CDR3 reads CASSNEGTQYF. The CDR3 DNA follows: TGCGCCAGCAGCAATGAGGGTACGCAGTATTTT.

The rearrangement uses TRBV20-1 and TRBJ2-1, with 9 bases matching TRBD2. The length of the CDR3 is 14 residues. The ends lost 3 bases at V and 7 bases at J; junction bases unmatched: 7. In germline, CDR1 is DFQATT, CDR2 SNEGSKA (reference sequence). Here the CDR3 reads CSASYLAGVNEQFF. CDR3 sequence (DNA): TGCAGTGCTAGTTATTTAGCGGGAGTTAATGAGCAGTTCTTC.